This entry lists 12 T cell receptor beta chains sequenced from one sample in a study of OX40 agonist ivuxolimab in advanced cancers. Method: immunoSEQ multiplex PCR; TCRdb's copy keeps in-frame clones and lacks some. The data contain more than 90,000 clones, around 85% of them seen just once; the ten biggest clones take up roughly 1.5%. This material consisted of CD4+ or CD8+ T cells sorted from blood, taken in a trial of the OX40 agonist ivuxolimab. The receptors derive from an adult with an advanced solid tumor such as melanoma, head and neck, liver or kidney cancer.

V gene TRBV5-6 combines with J gene TRBJ1-1; TRBD1 might be the D (5 bases). V was clipped by 1 base and J by 1 base, with 17 bases between them. The CDR3 extends over 17 amino acids. Germline loops: CDR1 SGHDT, CDR2 YYEEEE. The CDR3 sequence: CASSLRGPLPPNTEAFF. CDR3 nucleotide sequence: TGTGCCAGCAGCTTGAGGGGCCCCCTCCCCCCGAACACTGAAGCTTTCTTT.

V and J are TRBV10-1 and TRBJ1-2; 11 bases match TRBD1. The V gene end was trimmed by 6 bases and the J gene end by 7 bases; junction bases not matched to a gene: 13. CDR3 length: 16 residues. Germline V gives CDR1 WNHNN, CDR2 SYGVQD (reference sequence). The CDR3 DNA reads TGCGCCAGCAGAACGGGTGGACAGGGGGCGTGGGTTGGCTACACCTTC. It encodes CASRTGGQGAWVGYTF.

The rearrangement links TRBV6-9 to TRBJ2-7, with a weak D call TRBD2 (6 bases). Germline V CDR1 and CDR2: MNHGY, SVAAGI. This CDR3 has 14 amino acids. With 2 bases removed from V and 3 bases from J, the gap between germline ends came to 11 bases. Written as DNA, the CDR3 is TGTGCCAGCAGTTATACGACGGGGGACTACGAGCAGTACTTC. Translated: CASSYTTGDYEQYF.

V is TRBV5-6 and J is TRBJ1-2; possibly TRBD1 for D (6 bases). CDR1 and CDR2 from the germline V gene are SGHDT and YYEEEE. V gave up 4 bases and J gave up 13 bases, with 17 bases separating them. The CDR3 loop spans 12 amino acids. CDR3 amino acids: CASSLPQGPGTF. The CDR3 DNA reads as TGTGCCAGCAGCCTACCACAGGGCCCGGGCACCTTC.

V usage is TRBV11-1 and J usage is TRBJ1-1; D uncertain. V was cut by 5 bases and J by 1 base, with 8 bases left in between. The CDR3 sequence is 13 residues long. The germline gives CDR1 SGHAT, CDR2 FQDESV (reference sequence). CDR3 nucleotides: TGTGCCAGCAGCCATGTCGGGAACACTGAAGCTTTCTTT. This sequence encodes CASSHVGNTEAFF. Supplemented by reference TRBV11-1 and TRBJ1-1, the full variable domain reads EAEVAQSPRYKITEKSQAVAFWCDPISGHATLYWYRQILGQGPELLVQFQDESVVDDSQLPKDRFSAERLKGVDSTLKIQPAELGDSAMYLCASSHVGNTEAFFGQGTRLTVV.

This rearrangement joins TRBV7-3 to TRBJ2-3, with 7 positions matching TRBD2. There are 16 residues in the CDR3. Germline loops: CDR1 SGHTA, CDR2 FQGTGA. With V trimmed by 2 bases and J by 2 bases, 7 bases remained unmatched. DNA of the CDR3: TGTGCCAGCAGCTTAGGGCTCCTAGCGGCCACAGATACGCAGTATTTT. Translated, it gives CASSLGLLAATDTQYF.

This clone was counted a single time. This chain joins TRBV15 and TRBJ1-2; possibly TRBD1 for D (6 bases). This CDR3 is 14 amino acids long. Trimming left V 1 base short and J 5 bases short, with 11 bases between. Germline lookup yields CDR1 LNHNV and CDR2 YYDKDF (reference sequence). This CDR3 reads CATSRARTVYGYTF. The DNA for the CDR3 is TGTGCCACCAGCAGAGCAAGGACAGTTTATGGCTACACCTTC.

The gene calls are TRBV5-1 and TRBJ1-4; TRBD1 matches 8 bases. The V gene end was trimmed by 4 bases and the J gene end by 7 bases; junction bases not matched to a gene: 6. This CDR3 contains 14 residues. CDR1 SGHRS and CDR2 YFSETQ come from the germline V gene. CDR3 residues: CASSPGQGGEKLFF. In DNA, the CDR3 is TGCGCCAGCAGCCCAGGACAGGGAGGTGAAAAACTGTTTTTT.

V and J are TRBV7-9 and TRBJ2-7; no definite D call. CDR3 length equals 15 residues. Per germline, CDR1 SEHNR and CDR2 FQNEAQ (reference sequence). Trimming left V 5 bases short and J 2 bases short, with 16 bases between. CDR3 region: CASSPSPLWAYEQYF. CDR3 sequence (DNA): TGTGCCAGCAGCCCCTCGCCCCTATGGGCCTACGAGCAGTACTTC.

The rearrangement joins TRBV7-2 to TRBJ2-7; TRBD2 matches at 7 bases. Germline V gene lookup returns CDR1 SGHTA and CDR2 FQGNSA. CDR3 length: 16 amino acids. With 5 bases clipped from V and 3 bases from J, the junction kept 13 bases outside the gene matches. The CDR3 sequence: CASSPRLAGNVYEQYF. The CDR3 coding sequence is TGTGCCAGCAGCCCCCGGTTAGCGGGCAACGTCTACGAGCAGTACTTC. The whole variable domain, filled in from reference TRBV7-2 and TRBJ2-7, reads GAGVSQSPSNKVTEKGKDVELRCDPISGHTALYWYRQSLGQGLEFLIYFQGNSAPDKSGLPSDRFSAERTGGSVSTLTIQRTQQEDSAVYLCASSPRLAGNVYEQYFGPGTRLTVT.

The V and J genes are TRBV5-6 and TRBJ1-1, with D hard to call. Looked up from germline, CDR1 is SGHDT and CDR2 is YYEEEE. This CDR3 spans 14 amino acids. Trimming took off 4 bases at V and 7 bases at J, with 17 bases between the two ends. In DNA form, the CDR3 reads TGTGCCAGCAGCCCCCGCTTGCAGATCGGTGAAGCTTTCTTT. Its protein is CASSPRLQIGEAFF.

The chain couples TRBV29-1 to TRBJ2-4, with 9 bases that match TRBD1. There are 12 residues in the CDR3. V was pared by 5 bases and J by 12 bases, with 8 bases of the junction left unmatched. Germline CDR1 is SQVTM and CDR2 is ANQGSEA. The CDR3 sequence is CSVYGGTGRQYF. The CDR3 DNA reads TGCAGCGTTTACGGAGGGACAGGGCGTCAGTACTTC.